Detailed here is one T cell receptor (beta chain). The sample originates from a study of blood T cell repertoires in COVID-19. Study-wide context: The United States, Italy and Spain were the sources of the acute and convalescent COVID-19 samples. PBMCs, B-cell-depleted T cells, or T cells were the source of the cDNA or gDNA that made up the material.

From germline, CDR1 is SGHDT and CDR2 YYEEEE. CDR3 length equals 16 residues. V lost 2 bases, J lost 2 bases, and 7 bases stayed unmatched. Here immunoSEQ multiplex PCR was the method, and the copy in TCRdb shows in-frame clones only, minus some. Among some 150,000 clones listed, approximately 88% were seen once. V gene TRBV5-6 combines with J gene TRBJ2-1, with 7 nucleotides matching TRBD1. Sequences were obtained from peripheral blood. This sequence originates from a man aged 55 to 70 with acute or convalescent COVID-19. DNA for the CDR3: TGTGCCAGCAGCTTTCCAGACAGGGCGGCCTACAATGAGCAGTTCTTC. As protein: CASSFPDRAAYNEQFF. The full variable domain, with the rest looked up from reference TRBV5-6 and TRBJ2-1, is DAGVTQSPTHLIKTRGQQVTLRCSPKSGHDTVSWYQQALGQGPQFIFQYYEEEERQRGNFPDRFSGHQFPNYSSELNVNALLLGDSALYLCASSFPDRAAYNEQFFGPGTRLTVL.